The T cell receptor (beta chain) described here comes from a study of CXCR3-negative and CXCR3-positive naive CD8 T cells. Study information: For each library, about 1.5 +/- 0.3 million TRB reads were obtained, around 140 million in total.

Every CD8+ subset sample held some 300,000 flow-sorted cells, done in triplicate. UMI-labeled 5' RACE yielded the TRB cDNA libraries. TCRdb reprocessed the 5' RACE reads; each CDR3 protein has one entry and no DNA is given. The table for this sample gives 50,000 or so distinct CDR3 sequences. Study-wide findings and caveats: Most assays used freshly isolated PBMCs, as cryopreservation partially reduced CXCR3. Naive subsets had comparable surface CD5; TCR strength was inferred from TRB CDR3 properties. Comparison of naive cells showed more hydrophobic TRB CDR3s in CXCR3-positive than in CXCR3-negative naive cells.

As for this clonotype: The antigen remains unidentified.

The receptor comes from a human donor in good health. Some clones in this sample may be carry-over from other donors' samples. Sequencing used naive CXCR3+ CD8+ T cells from blood. The subset denotes: CD45RO-CCR7+CD27+CD95- naive CD8+ T cells expressing CXCR3 (TNR3+).

CDR3 in amino acids: CAYSPAGELFF. The V call is TRBV7-9, the J call TRBJ2-2. CDR1 is SEHNR and CDR2 is FQNEAQ in the germline V gene (reference sequence). CDR3 size: 11 residues. Filled out from reference TRBV7-9 and TRBJ2-2, the complete variable domain reads DTGVSQNPRHKITKRGQNVTFRCDPISEHNRLYWYRQTLGQGPEFLTYFQNEAQLEKSRLLSDRFSAERPKGSFSTLEIQRTEQGDSAMYLCAYSPAGELFFGEGSRLTVL.